Listed below are T cell receptor beta chains from one sample, sequenced in a study of blood T cell repertoires in COVID-19. The repertoire was sequenced with immunoSEQ multiplex PCR; TCRdb's copy has only in-frame clones and lacks some. Of 25,000 to 35,000 clones in the sample, roughly nine tenths were seen once. Sequences were obtained from peripheral blood. All receptors derive from a human donor with acute or convalescent COVID-19. The donor label of this sample is uncertain. The CDR3 runs from the conserved cysteine through the conserved F or W. The order of the fields is clone size, V gene, D gene, J gene, CDR3 protein, CDR3 DNA. D genes are given only for firm matches. Expanded clones are given a class, and other clones once, few, many or no size at all.

>.|TRBV6-4|.|TRBJ2-3
CASSDRGPSRPDTQYF
TGTGCCAGCAGTGACCGGGGTCCTAGTCGGCCAGATACGCAGTATTTT
>.|TRBV6-6|.|TRBJ1-5
CATTGSGNQPQHF
TGTGCCACTACAGGGTCCGGCAATCAGCCCCAGCATTTT
>.|TRBV25-1|.|TRBJ2-7
CASSGTRPYEQYF
TGTGCCAGCAGTGGCACTAGGCCCTACGAGCAGTACTTC
>.|TRBV9|.|TRBJ2-1
CASSSASGNEQFF
TGTGCCAGCAGCAGCGCCTCAGGGAATGAGCAGTTCTTC
>.|TRBV19|TRBD1|TRBJ2-3
CASSAPGQGARDTQYF
TGTGCCAGTAGTGCTCCGGGACAGGGGGCGAGAGATACGCAGTATTTT
>few|TRBV4-2|.|TRBJ2-7
CASSQGPGVSYEQYF
TGTGCCAGCAGCCAAGGTCCGGGAGTATCCTACGAGCAGTACTTC
>.|TRBV9|.|TRBJ1-1
CASSVAGVDTEAFF
TGTGCCAGCAGCGTAGCAGGGGTGGATACTGAAGCTTTCTTT
>.|TRBV27|TRBD1|TRBJ2-7
CASRRQGADHEQYF
TGTGCCAGCAGAAGACAGGGGGCGGACCACGAGCAGTACTTC
>.|TRBV29-1|TRBD1|TRBJ1-5
CSVVATGTGGNQPQHF
TGCAGCGTTGTTGCGACCGGGACAGGGGGCAATCAGCCCCAGCATTTT
>.|TRBV7-6|.|TRBJ1-2
CASSLVAGTLTDYTF
TGTGCCAGCAGCTTAGTTGCCGGGACACTCACGGACTACACCTTC
>.|TRBV7-2|.|TRBJ2-3
CASSSLRDSYTDTQYF
TGTGCCAGCAGCTCTCTGAGGGACTCCTACACAGATACGCAGTATTTT
>.|TRBV19|TRBD2|TRBJ2-3
CASSKIAGGVTQYF
TGTGCCAGTAGTAAAATAGCGGGGGGCGTTACGCAGTATTTT
>.|TRBV6-5|.|TRBJ2-2
CASSYLSGPGELFF
TGTGCCAGCAGTTACTTGAGCGGGCCCGGGGAGCTGTTTTTT
>.|TRBV29-1|TRBD1|TRBJ2-3
CSVIPGQGWGDTQYF
TGCAGCGTAATTCCGGGACAGGGGTGGGGAGATACGCAGTATTTT
>.|TRBV2|TRBD1|TRBJ2-2
CASRRQGGLGELFF
TGTGCCAGCAGACGACAGGGGGGTCTCGGGGAGCTGTTTTTT
>.|TRBV30|.|TRBJ1-1
CAWSGGVGAEAFF
TGTGCCTGGAGTGGCGGGGTAGGCGCTGAAGCTTTCTTT
>.|TRBV30|.|TRBJ1-2
CAWTSGFVYTF
TGTGCCTGGACCTCAGGGTTCGTCTACACCTTC
>.|TRBV14|.|TRBJ1-2
CASSQDLKVAGRGYTF
TGTGCCAGCAGCCAAGATCTAAAGGTCGCGGGGCGCGGCTACACCTTC
>.|TRBV28|.|TRBJ1-1
CASSFLSGLMNTEAFF
TGTGCCAGCAGTTTCCTATCGGGACTGATGAACACTGAAGCTTTCTTT
>.|TRBV12-5|TRBD2|TRBJ2-1
CASGLSRTSGITSSYNEQFF
TGTGCTAGTGGTTTGAGCAGGACTAGCGGGATAACGAGCTCCTACAATGAGCAGTTCTTC
>.|TRBV10-2|TRBD1|TRBJ1-2
CASRIGQGHYGYTF
TGCGCCAGCAGAATAGGACAGGGACACTATGGCTACACCTTC
>.|TRBV19|TRBD2|TRBJ2-3
CASSISSGGADTQYF
TGTGCCAGTAGTATCTCTAGCGGGGGCGCAGATACGCAGTATTTT
>once|TRBV19|TRBD1|TRBJ2-1
CASSTLPGQGDEQFF
TGTGCCAGTAGTACCCTACCGGGACAGGGCGATGAGCAGTTCTTC
>.|TRBV11-3|.|TRBJ2-3
CASSPGGGSTDTQYF
TGTGCCAGCAGCCCGGGGGGCGGTAGCACAGATACGCAGTATTTT
>.|TRBV5-4|TRBD1|TRBJ1-2
CASSSTGTPNYGYTF
TGTGCCAGCAGCTCGACAGGGACCCCTAACTATGGCTACACCTTC
>.|TRBV5-8|TRBD2|TRBJ2-1
CASSPDQREGREQFF
TGTGCCAGCAGTCCCGACCAGCGGGAGGGCCGGGAGCAGTTCTTC
>.|TRBV2|TRBD1|TRBJ1-5
CASSSTGALSNQPQHF
TGTGCCAGCAGTTCCACAGGGGCCCTTAGCAATCAGCCCCAGCATTTT
>.|TRBV19|TRBD2|TRBJ2-4
CASSIGGTSGRGNIQYF
TGTGCCAGTAGTATAGGGGGGACTAGCGGGAGGGGAAACATTCAGTACTTC
>.|TRBV24-1|.|TRBJ2-5
CATSDPGSVRETQYF
TGTGCCACCAGTGATCCCGGGTCGGTTCGGGAGACCCAGTACTTC
>.|TRBV5-1|TRBD1|TRBJ1-2
CASSLGITGAYGYTF
TGCGCCAGCAGCTTGGGAATTACAGGGGCCTATGGCTACACCTTC
>.|TRBV9|.|TRBJ2-5
CASSTLEGFQETQYF
TGTGCCAGCAGCACCCTTGAGGGCTTTCAAGAGACCCAGTACTTC
>.|TRBV10-3|TRBD2|TRBJ2-1
CAIRDTSGNRNEQFF
TGTGCCATCAGGGATACTAGCGGGAATCGAAATGAGCAGTTCTTC
>few|TRBV5-1|.|TRBJ2-1
CASSLAGGRNEQFF
TGCGCCAGCAGCTTAGCCGGGGGACGTAATGAGCAGTTCTTC
>.|TRBV5-1|.|TRBJ1-6
CASSFGDTYSPLHF
TGCGCCAGCAGCTTCGGGGACACGTATTCACCCCTCCACTTT
>.|TRBV29-1|.|TRBJ1-5
CSAMTGSGNQPQHF
TGCAGCGCTATGACGGGGAGCGGCAATCAGCCCCAGCATTTT
>.|TRBV7-9|TRBD1|TRBJ2-7
CASSSGTGLYEQYF
TGTGCCAGCAGCTCGGGGACAGGGTTGTACGAGCAGTACTTC
>.|TRBV5-1|.|TRBJ2-2
CASSRGPGVLSGELFF
TGCGCCAGCAGCCGGGGTCCAGGAGTGCTTTCCGGGGAGCTGTTTTTT
>.|TRBV2|TRBD1|TRBJ2-3
CAGGTGSPDTQYF
TGTGCCGGCGGGACAGGGAGCCCAGATACGCAGTATTTT
>.|TRBV11-2|TRBD1|TRBJ2-5
CASSTNRGQETQYF
TGTGCCAGCAGCACCAACAGGGGGCAGGAGACCCAGTACTTC
>.|TRBV5-8|.|TRBJ2-7
CASSLDPGTYEQYF
TGTGCCAGCAGCTTGGATCCGGGAACCTACGAGCAGTACTTC
>once|TRBV28|TRBD2|TRBJ2-7
CASRGHSSGGLYEQYF
TGTGCCAGCAGGGGTCACTCCAGCGGGGGGCTTTACGAGCAGTACTTC
>few|TRBV24-1|.|TRBJ1-5
CATSDSRPIPRSNQPQHF
TGTGCCACCAGTGATTCTCGTCCAATCCCCAGGAGCAATCAGCCCCAGCATTTT
>.|TRBV24-1|TRBD2|TRBJ2-1
CATSDPGPGGLGNEQFF
TGTGCCACCAGTGACCCAGGACCGGGAGGGCTGGGCAATGAGCAGTTCTTC
>.|TRBV6-1|TRBD2|TRBJ2-5
CASSERGGRETQYF
TGTGCCAGCAGTGAGCGGGGGGGCCGGGAGACCCAGTACTTC
>.|TRBV7-2|.|TRBJ2-2
CASGYGHGTGELFF
TGTGCCAGCGGCTATGGCCATGGCACCGGGGAGCTGTTTTTT
>.|TRBV29-1|TRBD1|TRBJ1-5
CSVGAGGGQPQHF
TGCAGCGTGGGTGCAGGGGGAGGTCAGCCCCAGCATTTT
>.|TRBV9|.|TRBJ1-1
CASSAQNRVGNTEAFF
TGTGCCAGCAGCGCTCAGAACAGGGTGGGGAACACTGAAGCTTTCTTT
>.|TRBV19|TRBD1|TRBJ2-2
CASTPPGQGGTGELFF
TGTGCCAGCACCCCCCCGGGACAGGGTGGTACCGGGGAGCTGTTTTTT
>once|TRBV12-5|.|TRBJ2-4
CASGLKPEGIAKNIQYF
TGTGCTAGTGGTTTGAAGCCGGAGGGGATAGCCAAAAACATTCAGTACTTC
>.|TRBV19|.|TRBJ2-2
CAALEGNTGELFF
TGTGCCGCCCTAGAAGGAAACACCGGGGAGCTGTTTTTT
>.|TRBV6-4|.|TRBJ1-2
CASRISTNYGYTF
TGTGCCAGCAGGATTTCTACTAACTATGGCTACACCTTC
>few|TRBV3-1/TRBV3-2|.|TRBJ1-5
CASSQNRPGSNQPQHF
TGTGCCAGCAGCCAAAACAGGCCAGGTAGCAATCAGCCCCAGCATTTT
>.|TRBV7-8|TRBD1|TRBJ1-2
CASSLVAGGAGGYTF
TGTGCCAGCAGCTTAGTTGCAGGGGGCGCGGGTGGCTACACCTTC
>.|TRBV6-5|.|TRBJ2-3
CASAPGEGVTQYF
TGTGCCAGCGCACCAGGGGAAGGTGTTACGCAGTATTTT
>once|TRBV7-3|.|TRBJ1-4
CASRSGVQGEKLFF
TGTGCCAGCAGGTCGGGGGTTCAAGGTGAAAAACTGTTTTTT
>.|TRBV19|.|TRBJ1-1
CASSTRGVAGGTEAFF
TGTGCCAGTAGTACCCGGGGTGTTGCGGGAGGCACTGAAGCTTTCTTT
>.|TRBV7-4|.|TRBJ1-5
CASSLHSSYSNQPQHF
TGTGCCAGCAGCCTCCACAGCAGTTATAGCAATCAGCCCCAGCATTTT
>.|TRBV7-7|TRBD1|TRBJ2-3
CASSLGTEATDTQYF
TGTGCTAGCAGCCTAGGGACAGAAGCCACAGATACGCAGTATTTT
>few|TRBV4-3|.|TRBJ2-1
CASSQDFEFNEQFF
TGCGCCAGCAGCCAAGATTTCGAGTTTAATGAGCAGTTCTTC